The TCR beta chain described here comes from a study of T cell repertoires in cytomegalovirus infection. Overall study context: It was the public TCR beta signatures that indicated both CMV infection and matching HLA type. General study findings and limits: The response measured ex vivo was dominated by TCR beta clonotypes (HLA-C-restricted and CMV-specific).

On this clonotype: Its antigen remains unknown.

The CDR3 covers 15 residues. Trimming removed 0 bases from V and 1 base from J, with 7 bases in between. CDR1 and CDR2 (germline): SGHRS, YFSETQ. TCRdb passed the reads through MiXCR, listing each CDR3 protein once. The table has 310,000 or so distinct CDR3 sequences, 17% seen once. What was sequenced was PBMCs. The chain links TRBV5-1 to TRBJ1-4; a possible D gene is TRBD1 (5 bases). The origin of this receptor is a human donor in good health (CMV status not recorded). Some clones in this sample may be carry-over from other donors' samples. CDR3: CASSLAGETNEKLFF. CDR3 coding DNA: TGCGCCAGCAGCTTGGCGGGGGAAACTAATGAAAAACTGTTTTTT.